This T cell receptor (beta chain) was captured in a study of a mutant IDH1 vaccine in newly diagnosed glioma. Study-wide context: Patients got radiotherapy, temozolomide, or both beforehand, and most got both.

The length of the CDR3 is 14 residues. Trimming shortened V by 3 bases and J by 6 bases, and 14 bases separated the two germline ends. Germline-derived CDR1 and CDR2 are MGHRA and YSYEKL. Repertoires were generated with immunoSEQ multiplex PCR, while TCRdb's copy carries only in-frame clones and drops some. Among some 45,000 clones, roughly 84% were seen once, and the ten largest hold roughly 5.6%. This clone was detected only a few times. The antigen remains undetermined. Time point noted: week 35, safety follow-up. Every vaccination contained 300 ug of the mutant IDH1 20-mer peptide and was paired with topical imiquimod.

This TCR came from a woman between 45 and 65 years old with glioma. The V gene is TRBV4-1, the J gene TRBJ1-2; D not certain. Sequencing was performed on PBMCs, taken from a glioma patient whose treatment included an IDH1 peptide vaccine. The chain's CDR3 is CASSQRDPEHGYTF. The CDR3 DNA reads TGCGCCAGCAGCCAGCGAGACCCGGAACATGGCTACACCTTC.